These 26 T cell receptor beta chains originate from one sample sequenced in a study of PD-1 blockade in classical Hodgkin lymphoma. Sequencing was performed with immunoSEQ multiplex PCR; in TCRdb, only in-frame clones are kept and a portion is missing. The sample has some 30,000 clones, about 81% seen once. Time point described: cycle 4 day 1 (C4D1), after 6 weeks of nivolumab. Relapses following autologous stem cell transplantation were seen in all patients, with brentuximab vedotin exposure varying. Negative selection with magnetic separation was used to purify CD4+ T cells from thawed PBMCs. Source: CD4+ T cells from blood, taken before the fourth cycle of nivolumab. These TCRs come from a human donor with classical Hodgkin lymphoma.

This sequence joins TRBV5-5 and TRBJ1-4, with D possibly matching TRBD1 (6 bases). Trimming pared 4 bases from V and 4 bases from J, leaving 11 bases between. Germline CDR1 SGHKS, CDR2 YYEKEE (reference sequence). CDR3 size: 14 residues. The CDR3 loop is CASSPGAGNEKLFF. CDR3 in DNA: TGTGCCAGCAGCCCGGGGGCGGGTAATGAAAAACTGTTTTTT.

V and J are TRBV7-2 and TRBJ2-3; D is unclear. With 5 bases removed from V and 10 bases from J, the gap between germline ends came to 16 bases. This CDR3 comprises 13 residues. The germline V gene encodes CDR1 SGHTA and CDR2 FQGNSA. The CDR3 loop is CASSPYGRPPQYF. CDR3 DNA: TGTGCCAGCAGCCCTTACGGACGGCCCCCGCAGTATTTT.

This chain joins TRBV5-1 and TRBJ2-6; 8 bases are shared with TRBD1. V shed 1 base, J shed 6 bases, and the junction held 12 bases outside the gene matches. This CDR3 spans 18 amino acids. CDR1 is SGHRS and CDR2 is YFSETQ in the germline V gene. The CDR3 nucleotides are TGCGCCAGCAGCTTGAAACAGGGGGGCCTCTTCGAGGCCAACGTCCTGACTTTC. This encodes CASSLKQGGLFEANVLTF.

The CDR3: CAISVSEAYEQYF. CDR3 nucleotides: TGTGCCATCAGTGTCAGCGAAGCCTACGAGCAGTACTTC. The J gene is TRBJ2-7, the V gene TRBV10-3, with D unresolved. V was clipped by 4 bases and J by 2 bases, with 9 bases between them. The CDR3 sequence is 13 residues long. Germline V gene data show CDR1 as ENHRY and CDR2 as SYGVKD.

The chain has TRBV21-1 and TRBJ1-3. TRBV21-1 represents a pseudogene. The CDR3 runs to 17 residues. In DNA, the CDR3 is TGTGCCAGCAGCAAAGCGCTTAGCAGGAGGTGGGGAAACACCATATATTTT. Encoded protein: CASSKALSRRWGNTIYF.

The V and J genes are TRBV19 and TRBJ2-5, with D uncertain. Germline V gene sequence: CDR1 LNHDA, CDR2 SQIVND (reference sequence). CDR3 size: 12 residues. Trimming took off 7 bases at V and 2 bases at J, with 8 bases between the two ends. CDR3 bases: TGTGCCAGTACGGACCGTCAAGAGACCCAGTACTTC. This gives the protein CASTDRQETQYF.

CDR3 sequence reads: CASSPRQGAADTQYF. The CDR3, as DNA: TGTGCCAGCAGCCCAAGACAGGGGGCGGCAGATACGCAGTATTTT. The rearrangement links TRBV11-3 to TRBJ2-3, with 10 bases matching TRBD1. Germline loops: CDR1 SGHNT, CDR2 YENEEA. The CDR3 runs to 15 residues. J gave up 4 bases and V 5 bases, and 6 bases lay outside the gene matches.

In this sample, this clone turned up a few times. The chain couples TRBV30 to TRBJ1-1; D possibly corresponds to TRBD1 (5 bases). In germline, CDR1 is GTSNPN, CDR2 SVGIG (reference sequence). The CDR3 consists of 13 residues. Trimming shortened V by 4 bases and J by 3 bases, and 12 bases separated the two germline ends. CDR3 region: CAWIQGGYTEAFF. The CDR3 nucleotides read TGTGCCTGGATCCAGGGAGGGTACACTGAAGCTTTCTTT.

The rearrangement uses TRBV6-1 and TRBJ2-7; tentatively, D is TRBD1 or TRBD2 (6 bases each). The CDR3 has 13 amino acids. The V end was cut by 1 base, the J end by 6 bases, with 10 bases between. The germline CDR1 and CDR2 sequences are MNHNS and SASEGT. The CDR3 region is CASSEGRGVEQYF. For the CDR3, the DNA is TGTGCCAGCAGTGAAGGTAGGGGGGTCGAGCAGTACTTC.

V is TRBV30 and J is TRBJ2-1, with D perhaps matching TRBD2 (6 bases). Trimming stripped 0 bases from V and 7 bases from J, with 16 bases between. This CDR3 has 15 amino acids. The germline gives CDR1 GTSNPN, CDR2 SVGIG (reference sequence). The DNA of the CDR3 is TGTGCCTGGAGTGTAGATGCGGGGTGGGGAAATGAGCAGTTCTTC. This codes for CAWSVDAGWGNEQFF. Looking up the rest from reference TRBV30 and TRBJ2-1 gives the full variable domain: SQTIHQWPATLVQPVGSPLSLECTVEGTSNPNLYWYRQAAGRGLQLLFYSVGIGQISSEVPQNLSASRPQDRQFILSSKKLLLSDSGFYLCAWSVDAGWGNEQFFGPGTRLTVL.

This rearrangement joins TRBV27 to TRBJ2-5; D remains ambiguous. The CDR3 is 9 residues long. Looked up from germline, CDR1 is MNHEY and CDR2 is SMNVEV (reference sequence). V lost 6 bases and J 6 bases, leaving 2 bases between the germline ends. The CDR3 DNA reads as TGTGCCAGCAGGCAGACCCAGTACTTC. Its translation: CASRQTQYF.

V gene TRBV30 combines with J gene TRBJ2-7; TRBD1 matches at 9 bases. CDR1 is GTSNPN and CDR2 is SVGIG in the germline V gene (reference sequence). The CDR3 spans 14 residues. The V gene end was trimmed by 1 base and the J gene end by 2 bases; junction bases not matched to a gene: 3. DNA of the CDR3: TGTGCCTGGAGTGGGACAGGGGTTCCCTACGAGCAGTACTTC. It codes for CAWSGTGVPYEQYF.

J is TRBJ1-2 and V is TRBV30; 7 nucleotides match TRBD1. V gave up 1 base and J gave up 4 bases; unmatched junction bases: 3. The CDR3 is 13 residues long. CDR1 and CDR2 (germline): GTSNPN, SVGIG (reference sequence). CDR3 protein: CAWSDGTVYGYTF. The CDR3 nucleotides read TGTGCCTGGAGTGACGGGACAGTCTATGGCTACACCTTC.

This chain links TRBV7-9 with TRBJ1-2; the D gene is possibly TRBD1 (5 bases). Per germline, CDR1 SEHNR and CDR2 FQNEAQ (reference sequence). This CDR3 has 14 residues. V was trimmed by 2 bases and J by 3 bases, leaving 10 bases between them. Here the CDR3 reads CASSLRGLDYGYTF. The CDR3 DNA reads as TGTGCCAGCAGCTTAAGGGGCCTCGACTATGGCTACACCTTC.

The chain combines TRBV11-2 with TRBJ2-7, with TRBD1 as a possible D gene (6 bases). V lost 5 bases and J 0 bases, leaving 14 bases between the germline ends. The CDR3 is made up of 15 amino acids. Germline V CDR1 and CDR2: SGHAT, FQNNGV. DNA of the CDR3: TGTGCCAGCAGCCGGCTCAGGGGCGCCTCCTACGAGCAGTACTTC. This gives the protein CASSRLRGASYEQYF. Variable domain in full (rest from reference TRBV11-2 and TRBJ2-7): EAGVAQSPRYKIIEKRQSVAFWCNPISGHATLYWYQQILGQGPKLLIQFQNNGVVDDSQLPKDRFSAERLKGVDSTLKIQPAKLEDSAVYLCASSRLRGASYEQYFGPGTRLTVT.

This clone has more than one count but fewer than ten. This chain connects TRBV5-1 to TRBJ1-3; D might be TRBD1 (5 bases). The germline CDR1 and CDR2 sequences are SGHRS and YFSETQ. The ends were cut back, 4 bases at V and 0 bases at J, with 17 bases in the middle. The CDR3 sequence is 17 residues long. The CDR3 region has the DNA TGCGCCAGCAGCCCGGGGGGACGAATCAACTCTGGAAACACCATATATTTT. Its translation is CASSPGGRINSGNTIYF.

The gene calls are TRBV15 and TRBJ2-7, with D perhaps matching TRBD1 or TRBD2 (5 bases each). Germline CDR1 LNHNV, CDR2 YYDKDF (reference sequence). The CDR3 totals 16 residues. Trimming pared 5 bases from V and 2 bases from J, leaving 19 bases between. CDR3 sequence: CATSFEGPGQAYEQYF. The CDR3, as DNA: TGTGCCACCAGCTTCGAGGGGCCAGGGCAAGCCTACGAGCAGTACTTC. Drawing the rest from reference TRBV15 and TRBJ2-7, the complete variable domain is DAMVIQNPRYQVTQFGKPVTLSCSQTLNHNVMYWYQQKSSQAPKLLFHYYDKDFNNEADTPDNFQSRRPNTSFCFLDIRSPGLGDTAMYLCATSFEGPGQAYEQYFGPGTRLTVT.

V and J are TRBV5-5 and TRBJ1-1, with D unclear. This CDR3 region has 14 residues. Germline V CDR1 and CDR2: SGHKS, YYEKEE (reference sequence). With 2 bases removed from V and 2 bases from J, the gap between germline ends came to 10 bases. For the CDR3, the DNA is TGTGCCAGCAGCTTACTCGGCGACAACACTGAAGCTTTCTTT. Translation gives CASSLLGDNTEAFF.

The rearrangement links TRBV6-5 to TRBJ1-4, with D possibly matching TRBD1 (6 bases). The CDR3 has 14 residues. V lost 7 bases, J lost 8 bases, and 17 bases lay in between. Germline CDR1 and CDR2: MNHEY and SVGAGI. The CDR3 sequence is CASTQTGSREKLFF. CDR3 DNA: TGTGCCAGCACCCAGACAGGCTCGAGAGAAAAACTGTTTTTT.

The CDR3 DNA reads TGTGCCTGGAGTGTAAGGGGGCTAAGGGCCTACGAGCAGTACTTC. Amino acids: CAWSVRGLRAYEQYF. The chain employs TRBV30 and TRBJ2-5; 7 bases fit TRBD1. Gene TRBJ2-7 matches the end of the DNA better, so the J call may be wrong. The CDR3 consists of 15 residues. The germline gives CDR1 GTSNPN, CDR2 SVGIG (reference sequence).

The rearrangement links TRBV10-3 to TRBJ1-2; unclear D gene. Germline V gene lookup returns CDR1 ENHRY and CDR2 SYGVKD. There are 13 residues in the CDR3. The germline V and J ends were trimmed by 10 bases and 4 bases, with 16 bases remaining between them. The CDR3 loop reads CATPRDPPYGYTF. CDR3 in DNA: TGTGCCACCCCCCGGGATCCCCCCTATGGCTACACCTTC.

The rearrangement links TRBV10-3 to TRBJ1-3, with TRBD1 matching 7 bases. The CDR3 spans 13 residues. CDR1 and CDR2 (germline): ENHRY, SYGVKD. Trimming took 8 bases from V and 0 from J; bases not matched to a gene: 1. The CDR3 DNA is TGTGCCATCCGGGACAGCTCTGGAAACACCATATATTTT. This encodes CAIRDSSGNTIYF.

Here the CDR3 reads CSAGQGDEQFF. The CDR3 nucleotides read TGCAGCGCGGGACAGGGTGATGAGCAGTTCTTC. The genes are TRBV29-1 and TRBJ2-1, with 9 bases identical to TRBD1. CDR1 is SQVTM and CDR2 is ANQGSEA in the germline V gene. CDR3 length: 11 amino acids. V lost 7 bases, J lost 8 bases, and 3 bases stayed unmatched.

The rearrangement links TRBV10-3 to TRBJ2-2, with D possibly called TRBD1 or TRBD2 (6 bases each). The germline V and J ends were trimmed by 6 bases and 4 bases, with 12 bases remaining between them. The CDR3 contains 14 residues. Germline CDR1 is ENHRY and CDR2 is SYGVKD. CDR3 bases: TGTGCCATCAGGGGGGGACAAGCCACCGGGGAGCTGTTTTTT. It yields the protein CAIRGGQATGELFF.

The V gene is TRBV14, the J gene TRBJ2-1; D remains unclear. The V and J ends lost 1 base and 8 bases respectively, with 12 bases between them. Germline CDR1 is SGHDN and CDR2 is FVKESK. The CDR3 covers 14 residues. CDR3 nucleotides: TGTGCCAGCAGCCAAGCTTCCCAGTTCCATGAGCAGTTCTTC. It codes for CASSQASQFHEQFF.

The chain joins TRBV7-2 to TRBJ1-1; no definite D call. CDR1 and CDR2 from the germline V gene are SGHTA and FQGNSA. This CDR3 is 15 amino acids long. V lost 5 bases to trimming and J lost 6 bases, with 19 bases between them. The CDR3 DNA reads as TGTGCCAGCAGCCCGCGGGCAGCCGGGTTATCTGAAGCTTTCTTT. It is translated as CASSPRAAGLSEAFF. Complete variable domain (other parts from reference TRBV7-2 and TRBJ1-1): GAGVSQSPSNKVTEKGKDVELRCDPISGHTALYWYRQSLGQGLEFLIYFQGNSAPDKSGLPSDRFSAERTGGSVSTLTIQRTQQEDSAVYLCASSPRAAGLSEAFFGQGTRLTVV.